The 12 T cell receptor beta chains presented below share a single source sample, sequenced in a study of cytomegalovirus exposure and HLA in healthy donors. The primer mix had 60 Vbeta and 13 Jbeta primers. The assay was immunoSEQ multiplex PCR, and TCRdb's table has in-frame clones only and misses some. In the table there are 240,000 or so clones, about 81% of which are singletons. The sample was PBMCs. All receptors come from a woman aged 60-75 years in good health and CMV-seropositive.

V and J are TRBV6-1 and TRBJ2-7, with D tentatively TRBD2 (6 bases). The germline CDR1 and CDR2 sequences are MNHNS and SASEGT. V was shortened by 3 bases and J by 2 bases, with 11 bases between the two germline ends. This CDR3 contains 14 residues. The CDR3 loop reads CASSDHGSAYEQYF. CDR3 coding DNA: TGTGCCAGCAGTGACCACGGGAGTGCCTACGAGCAGTACTTC.

The chain carries TRBV11-2 and TRBJ1-1, with D perhaps TRBD1 (5 bases). The germline V gene encodes CDR1 SGHAT and CDR2 FQNNGV. This CDR3 has 13 amino acids. Trimming took 5 bases from V and 8 from J, leaving 15 bases between them. The CDR3 reads CASSPMPGIEAFF. In DNA form, the CDR3 reads TGTGCCAGCAGCCCAATGCCAGGGATAGAAGCTTTCTTT.

The V gene is TRBV18, the J gene TRBJ2-7, with TRBD2 as a possible D gene (6 bases). Germline V CDR1 and CDR2: KGHSH, LQKENI. The length of the CDR3 is 14 residues. V was clipped by 4 bases and J by 7 bases, with 17 bases between them. The CDR3 DNA follows: TGTGCCAGCTCACTACCGGGCGGGATAGGGGAGCAGTACTTC. Translated: CASSLPGGIGEQYF.

This clone was recorded once. V is TRBV19 and J is TRBJ1-5; weak D call: TRBD1 (5 bases). The V gene lost 2 bases and the J gene lost 9 bases, with 14 bases spanning the gap. The CDR3 is 14 amino acids. The V gene's germline CDR1 is LNHDA and CDR2 SQIVND (reference sequence). This CDR3 reads CASSIPGGQGPQHF. The CDR3 coding sequence is TGTGCCAGTAGTATACCGGGGGGTCAGGGGCCCCAGCATTTT. The full variable domain, with the rest looked up from reference TRBV19 and TRBJ1-5, is DGGITQSPKYLFRKEGQNVTLSCEQNLNHDAMYWYRQDPGQGLRLIYYSQIVNDFQKGDIAEGYSVSREKKESFPLTVTSAQKNPTAFYLCASSIPGGQGPQHFGDGTRLSIL.

This clone has a handful of counts. V usage is TRBV4-1 and J usage is TRBJ2-7, with D possibly matching TRBD1 (5 bases). Germline V gives CDR1 MGHRA, CDR2 YSYEKL. This CDR3 is built from 18 residues. The V end lost 0 bases, the J end lost 3 bases, and 21 bases lay between the germline ends. The CDR3 loop reads CASSQDRIETAGFYEQYF. DNA of the CDR3: TGCGCCAGCAGCCAAGACCGAATAGAGACAGCCGGATTCTACGAGCAGTACTTC.

This clone was detected only a few times. V and J are TRBV12-5 and TRBJ2-2; TRBD2 agrees at 7 bases. V lost 8 bases to trimming and J lost 5 bases; unmatched junction nucleotides: 11. Germline CDR1 and CDR2: LGHNT and FRNRAP. The CDR3 sequence is 15 residues long. The CDR3 sequence is CASSGEGGRTGELFF. CDR3 DNA: TGTGCTAGTAGTGGGGAGGGAGGAAGGACCGGGGAGCTGTTTTTT.

Concerning this clone: Other DNA variants within this sample encode the same CDR3. The J gene is TRBJ1-5, the V gene TRBV19, with 8 bases that match TRBD1. V lost 7 bases, J lost 2 bases, and 1 base stayed unmatched. The CDR3 extends over 13 amino acids. Germline values: CDR1 LNHDA, CDR2 SQIVND (reference sequence). CDR3 bases: TGTGCCAGTAAGGGACAGGGCAATCAGCCCCAGCATTTT. This encodes CASKGQGNQPQHF.

This chain uses TRBV5-1 with TRBJ1-1, with TRBD1 matching over 8 bases. The V gene end was trimmed by 4 bases and the J gene end by 1 base; junction bases not matched to a gene: 3. The CDR3 has 14 residues. The V gene's germline CDR1 is SGHRS and CDR2 YFSETQ. The CDR3 reads CASSHQGANTEAFF. DNA for the CDR3: TGCGCCAGCAGCCATCAGGGGGCGAACACTGAAGCTTTCTTT.

This clone has only one observation. The chain joins TRBV15 to TRBJ2-7, with 10 bases fitting TRBD2. CDR1 and CDR2 from the germline V gene are LNHNV and YYDKDF (reference sequence). V was pared by 5 bases and J by 3 bases, with 7 bases of the junction left unmatched. The CDR3 contains 15 residues. As DNA, the CDR3 is TGTGCCACCAGCCCAGAGCGGGGGGGGGACTACGAGCAGTACTTC. It translates to CATSPERGGDYEQYF.

Written as DNA, the CDR3 is TGTGCCAGCAGCCAAGATCCCGGGGGGGGAAGCACAGATACGCAGTATTTT. Protein product: CASSQDPGGGSTDTQYF. The chain links TRBV4-2 to TRBJ2-3, with 8 bases that match TRBD2. The CDR3 has 17 amino acids. CDR1 and CDR2 from the germline V gene are LGHNA and YNFKEQ. V was pared by 0 bases and J by 0 bases, with 5 bases of the junction left unmatched.

The chain employs TRBV19 and TRBJ1-3; D is possibly TRBD1 (6 bases). Germline CDR1 LNHDA, CDR2 SQIVND (reference sequence). This CDR3 contains 16 residues. Trimming removed 4 bases from V and 0 bases from J, with 13 bases in between. The CDR3 coding sequence is TGTGCCAGTAGTAGCGACAGGCCATTCTCTGGAAACACCATATATTTT. Its translation: CASSSDRPFSGNTIYF.

The gene calls are TRBV18 and TRBJ2-7; possible D gene TRBD2, 5 bases. The V end lost 2 bases, the J end lost 1 base, and 9 bases lay between the germline ends. This CDR3 region has 14 residues. Germline V lookup: CDR1 KGHSH, CDR2 LQKENI. CDR3 in DNA: TGTGCCAGCTCACCAGGGGAGTGGTCCTACGAGCAGTACTTC. It specifies CASSPGEWSYEQYF.